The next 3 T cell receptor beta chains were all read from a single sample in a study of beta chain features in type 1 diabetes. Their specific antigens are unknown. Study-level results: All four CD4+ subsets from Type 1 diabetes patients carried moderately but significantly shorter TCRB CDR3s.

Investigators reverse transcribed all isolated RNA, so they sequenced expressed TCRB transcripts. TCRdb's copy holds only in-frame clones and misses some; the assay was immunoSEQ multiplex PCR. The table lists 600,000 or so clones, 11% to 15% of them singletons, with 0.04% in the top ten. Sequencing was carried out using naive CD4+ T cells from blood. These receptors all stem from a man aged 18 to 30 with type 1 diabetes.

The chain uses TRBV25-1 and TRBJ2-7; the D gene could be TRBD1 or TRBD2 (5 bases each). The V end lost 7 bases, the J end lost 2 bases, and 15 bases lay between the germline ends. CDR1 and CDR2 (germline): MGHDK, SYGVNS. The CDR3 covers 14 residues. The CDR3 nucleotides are TGTGCCAGCACCGAGGGACGGGGTCCCTACGAGCAGTACTTC. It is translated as CASTEGRGPYEQYF.

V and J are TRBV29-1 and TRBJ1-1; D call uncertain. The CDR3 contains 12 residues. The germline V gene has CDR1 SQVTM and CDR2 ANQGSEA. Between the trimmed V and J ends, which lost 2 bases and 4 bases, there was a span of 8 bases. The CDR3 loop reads CSVERVSTEAFF. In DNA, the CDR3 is TGCAGCGTTGAACGCGTGAGCACTGAAGCTTTCTTT.

The CDR3: CASSLTDQGLIRYF. The CDR3, as DNA: TGTGCCAGCTCACTTACAGATCAGGGATTGATTCGGTATTTT. The rearrangement joins TRBV18 to TRBJ2-3; TRBD1 might be the D (5 bases). Germline V gene lookup returns CDR1 KGHSH and CDR2 LQKENI. There are 14 residues in the CDR3. Between the trimmed V and J ends, which lost 4 bases and 14 bases, there was a span of 22 bases.